The clone carrying this TCR beta chain showed up many times. The antigen remains unidentified. TCR beta cDNA libraries had unique molecular identifiers. TCRdb re-called the PCR reads with MiXCR, one entry per CDR3 protein. This table holds some 690,000 distinct CDR3 sequences, just under 30% found once. CDR1 MNHEY and CDR2 SMNVEV come from the germline V gene (reference sequence). There are 13 residues in the CDR3. V lost 6 bases to trimming and J lost 2 bases; unmatched junction nucleotides: 3. The data originate from a study of post-analysis software for immune sequencing data. General study points: TRBV5-6, TRBV5-1 and TRBV20-1 were among four or five TRBV segments more frequent in patients than controls.

This TCR derives from a girl between 10 and 17 years old with multiple sclerosis. The chain is built from TRBV27 and TRBJ1-2, with TRBD1 matching 7 bases. Sample: blood. CDR3 in DNA: TGTGCCAGCAGAAGGGACAGCAACTATGGCTACACCTTC. As protein: CASRRDSNYGYTF.